The rows below give T cell receptor beta chains drawn from one sample of a study of cytomegalovirus exposure and HLA in healthy donors. Using immunoSEQ multiplex PCR, the repertoire was profiled, and TCRdb retains in-frame clones only, with some absent. Found here are under 200,000 clones, around four fifths of them singletons; the top ten hold approximately 3.4%. Sequences were obtained from PBMCs. These receptors were collected from a female donor in good health and CMV-seronegative. The CDR3 runs from the conserved cysteine through the conserved F or W. Each record gives: V gene, J gene, D gene, clone size, CDR3 DNA, CDR3 protein. The D gene is left open where the match is weak. Size values are once, few and many counts, or a class for expanded clones, and some rows have none.

TRBV6-1,TRBJ1-2,-,-,TGTGCCAGCTCGCGGGGCGCGAATGGCTACACCTTC,CASSRGANGYTF
TRBV28,TRBJ2-1,TRBD2,-,TGTGCCAGCAGTTTGGCGGCGGGGGGGTTTATGAATGAGCAGTTCTTC,CASSLAAGGFMNEQFF
TRBV7-6,TRBJ2-6,TRBD1,few,TGTGCCAGCAGCGAGGACAGGGTTGGGGCCAACGTCCTGACTTTC,CASSEDRVGANVLTF
TRBV9,TRBJ2-2,TRBD1,-,TGTGCCAGCAGCGTCGACAGGGTGTACACCGGGGAGCTGTTTTTT,CASSVDRVYTGELFF
TRBV6-5,TRBJ2-1,TRBD2,-,TGTGCCAGCAGTTGGACTAGCGGGATCTCCTACAATGAGCAGTTCTTC,CASSWTSGISYNEQFF
TRBV4-1,TRBJ2-5,-,-,TGCGCCAGCAGCCAAGTAACAGGGAAGGTGCGTGAGCAGTACTTC,CASSQVTGKVREQYF
TRBV6-5,TRBJ1-1,-,few,TGTGCCAGCATAGCTCTCGTCGGGAACACTGAAGCTTTCTTT,CASIALVGNTEAFF
TRBV5-1,TRBJ1-2,TRBD1,few,TGCGCCAGCAGCTTGAACGCGGGGACAGCCCAAGGAAGCTATGGCTACACCTTC,CASSLNAGTAQGSYGYTF
TRBV19,TRBJ1-5,-,-,TGTGCCAGTAGTATAACAGGGTCTAATCAGCCCCAGCATTTT,CASSITGSNQPQHF
TRBV28,TRBJ2-3,-,few,TGTGCCAGCAGTTCGGGCACAGATACGCAGTATTTT,CASSSGTDTQYF
TRBV19,TRBJ1-3,-,-,TGTGCCACCGGAGTAGACGGCTCTGGAAACACCATATATTTT,CATGVDGSGNTIYF
TRBV28,TRBJ1-5,-,-,TGTGCCAGCAGTTTGGCAGGGGCGGATCAGCCCCAGCATTTT,CASSLAGADQPQHF
TRBV7-9,TRBJ2-3,-,-,TGTGCCAGCAGCGAGCGAGTGGGCACAGATACGCAGTATTTT,CASSERVGTDTQYF
TRBV28,TRBJ2-7,-,-,TGTGCCAGCAGTGTGACAGGCCCCAGCTACGAGCAGTACTTC,CASSVTGPSYEQYF
TRBV6-1,TRBJ2-1,TRBD2,once,TGTGCCAGCAGTGGACCAGGGACTAGCGGGGGATCGAAGTACAATGAGCAGTTCTTC,CASSGPGTSGGSKYNEQFF
TRBV4-1,TRBJ2-2,TRBD1,once,TGCGCCAGCAGCCATATACCGGGACAGGGGAACACCGGGGAGCTGTTTTTT,CASSHIPGQGNTGELFF
TRBV5-5,TRBJ2-1,TRBD2,-,TGTGCCAGCAGCTTGGGACTAGCGGGAGGAAATGAGCAGTTCTTC,CASSLGLAGGNEQFF
TRBV9,TRBJ1-1,TRBD1,few,TGTGCCAGCAGCGCAGGACAGGTTGGGAACACTGAAGCTTTCTTT,CASSAGQVGNTEAFF